Shown below are 19 T cell receptor beta chains from a single sample sequenced in a study of spatial heterogeneity in lung cancer. Specified time point: sample taken at primary tumor resection. The sequenced material consisted of unsorted whole RNA from tumor, nontumor lung or frozen PBMC. One entry per CDR3 protein results from TCRdb running MiXCR on the 5' RACE reads. The repertoire holds about 16,000 distinct CDR3 sequences, with about 7.9% as singletons. The sequencing here drew on PBMCs, taken at surgery. These receptors came from a female donor with early-stage non-small cell lung cancer.

The V gene is TRBV7-9, the J gene TRBJ2-7; unclear D gene. Per the germline V gene, CDR1 is SEHNR and CDR2 is FQNEAQ (reference sequence). The CDR3 length is 11 residues. The germline V and J ends were trimmed by 2 bases and 7 bases, with 6 bases remaining between them. For the CDR3, the DNA is TGTGCCAGCAGCTTACAAACTGAGCAGTACTTC. Translating gives CASSLQTEQYF.

This clonotype came up a few times. The chain couples TRBV5-4 to TRBJ2-5, with no clear D. The V end lost 0 bases, the J end lost 5 bases, and 14 bases lay between the germline ends. Germline V gene data show CDR1 as SGHNT and CDR2 as YYREEE (reference sequence). The length of the CDR3 is 15 residues. DNA for the CDR3: TGTGCCAGCAGCTTGGATGGCTCAATAGGGGAGACCCAGTACTTC. This sequence encodes CASSLDGSIGETQYF.

About this clonotype itself: This may arise from a read error, as a much more abundant clone is one base away. The CDR3 ends on some other residue instead of the conserved phenylalanine or tryptophan, so this is likely a read error. The J gene is TRBJ2-7, the V gene TRBV7-6, with D possibly being TRBD1 (5 bases). V was shortened by 5 bases and J by 4 bases, with 9 bases between the two germline ends. The V gene's germline CDR1 is SGHVS and CDR2 FNYEAQ. The CDR3 has 12 residues. CDR3 sequence: CASSKDSYEQYI. CDR3 coding DNA: TGTGCCAGCAGCAAAGACAGTTACGAGCAGTACATC.

This clonotype was seen many times. The chain is built from TRBV5-1 and TRBJ2-3; TRBD2 might be the D (6 bases). The V gene's germline CDR1 is SGHRS and CDR2 YFSETQ. The CDR3 has 13 residues. Between the trimmed V and J ends, which lost 7 bases and 1 base, there was a span of 10 bases. This chain's CDR3 is CASVEGRTDTQYF. CDR3 sequence (DNA): TGCGCCAGCGTGGAGGGACGCACAGATACGCAGTATTTT.

This clonotype has only a few counts. The chain employs TRBV5-6 and TRBJ1-2; no clear D. The V gene's germline CDR1 is SGHDT and CDR2 YYEEEE. This CDR3 spans 15 amino acids. Between the trimmed V and J ends, which lost 0 bases and 4 bases, there was a span of 13 bases. CDR3 loop: CASSLVARGSYGYTF. The DNA of the CDR3 is TGTGCCAGCAGCTTGGTCGCTCGAGGATCCTATGGCTACACCTTC.

There are many counts of this clonotype. The rearrangement links TRBV6-6 to TRBJ2-7; 7 nucleotides match TRBD1. Germline V gene data show CDR1 as MNHNY and CDR2 as SVGAGI (reference sequence). V trimming: 6 bases; J trimming: 5 bases; junction bases outside the gene matches: 16. The CDR3 length is 16 residues. In DNA, the CDR3 is TGTGCCAGCAGACCAGGGACAGCCGGCAAGGTCCACGAGCAGTACTTC. Translating gives CASRPGTAGKVHEQYF.

This clonotype has a count of ten or more. J is TRBJ2-7 and V is TRBV20-1, with D possibly TRBD2 on 5 matching bases. Trimming took 6 bases from V and 0 from J, leaving 15 bases between them. Germline V gives CDR1 DFQATT, CDR2 SNEGSKA (reference sequence). This CDR3 comprises 14 residues. The CDR3 region has the DNA TGCAGTGCACCCCCTAGCCCGTACTCCTACGAGCAGTACTTC. Its translation: CSAPPSPYSYEQYF.

This clonotype has ten or more counts. The chain is built from TRBV6-2 or TRBV6-3 and TRBJ1-5, with a tentative D call TRBD1 (5 bases). Germline V lookup: CDR1 MNHEY, CDR2 SVGEGT. The V end lost 6 bases, the J end lost 2 bases, and 11 bases lay between the germline ends. The CDR3 covers 14 residues. CDR3 sequence reads: CASSAGGGNQPQHF. CDR3 bases: TGTGCCAGCAGCGCCGGGGGGGGCAATCAGCCCCAGCATTTT.

This clonotype was picked up many times. This chain uses TRBV19 with TRBJ2-6; a weak D match, TRBD1 (5 bases). Per germline, CDR1 LNHDA and CDR2 SQIVND (reference sequence). The CDR3 is made up of 16 amino acids. The V end was cut by 3 bases, the J end by 4 bases, with 13 bases between. CDR3: CASSIDPGLGANVLTF. The DNA of the CDR3 is TGTGCCAGTAGTATCGACCCAGGGTTAGGGGCCAACGTCCTGACTTTC.

There are many counts of this clonotype. J is TRBJ2-7 and V is TRBV25-1; 10 nucleotides line up with TRBD1. CDR3 length: 14 amino acids. The germline V gene has CDR1 MGHDK and CDR2 SYGVNS. Trimming took 5 bases from V and 3 from J; bases not matched to a gene: 4. DNA of the CDR3: TGTGCCAGCAGTCCCGGACAGGGGGGCTACGAGCAGTACTTC. Translated: CASSPGQGGYEQYF.

This clonotype was found many times. The V gene is TRBV24-1, the J gene TRBJ2-4; no reliable D call. Germline CDR1 KGHDR, CDR2 SFDVKD. The CDR3 sequence is 15 residues long. V lost 7 bases, J lost 0 bases, and 12 bases lay in between. CDR3 DNA sequence: TGTGCCACCAGCCCGGGCGACCTAGCCAAAAACATTCAGTACTTC. As protein: CATSPGDLAKNIQYF.

This clonotype has a count of ten or more. The chain combines TRBV12-3 or TRBV12-4 with TRBJ2-2; 8 bases map to TRBD2. Trimming took 3 bases from V and 4 from J; bases not matched to a gene: 1. The CDR3 spans 14 residues. The CDR3 bases are TGTGCCAGCAGTTTTAGCGGGGCCACCGGGGAGCTGTTTTTT. Its translation: CASSFSGATGELFF.

This clonotype was observed at least ten times. The V gene is TRBV5-1, the J gene TRBJ2-7; D gene unclear. Trimming stripped 1 base from V and 2 bases from J, with 16 bases between. Germline V gene data show CDR1 as SGHRS and CDR2 as YFSETQ. This CDR3 is 16 amino acids long. CDR3 in DNA: TGCGCCAGCAGCTTGATATCTCAGCCTGCCGCCTACGAGCAGTACTTC. It specifies CASSLISQPAAYEQYF.

The gene calls are TRBV3-1 and TRBJ2-7; TRBD1 is a possible D gene (6 bases). The CDR3 loop spans 15 amino acids. Germline CDR1 reads LGHDT; CDR2 reads YNNKEL (reference sequence). Trimming stripped 6 bases from V and 2 bases from J, with 17 bases between. DNA for the CDR3: TGTGCCAGCAGTCAAAGGGGTTCAGGGGCCTACGAGCAGTACTTC. This encodes CASSQRGSGAYEQYF.

This clonotype occurred many times. The chain is built from TRBV7-9 and TRBJ2-5; D uncertain. The CDR3 is 14 residues long. V was trimmed by 5 bases and J by 1 base, leaving 11 bases between them. Germline assignment: CDR1 SEHNR and CDR2 FQNEAQ (reference sequence). CDR3 nucleotide sequence: TGTGCCAGCAGCCCAAGGAGCACCCAAGAGACCCAGTACTTC. Protein product: CASSPRSTQETQYF.

Regarding this clonotype: Relative to the germline gene, one junction end is altered; a read error may explain this. The rearrangement links TRBV5-1 to TRBJ2-5; D is ambiguous. Germline values: CDR1 SGHRS, CDR2 YFSETQ. This CDR3 has 12 residues. The CDR3 DNA reads TGCGCCATCAGCTTTTACCAAGAGACCCAGTACTTC. It codes for CAISFYQETQYF. Using reference TRBV5-1 and TRBJ2-5 for the parts outside the CDR3, the full variable domain is KAGVTQTPRYLIKTRGQQVTLSCSPISGHRSVSWYQQTPGQGLQFLFEYFSETQRNKGNFPGRFSGRQFSNSRSEMNVSTLELGDSALYLCAISFYQETQYFGPGTRLLVL.

This clonotype has a handful of counts. V and J are TRBV12-3 or TRBV12-4 and TRBJ2-2; 11 positions agree with TRBD2. The CDR3 length is 18 residues. The junction had 14 bases not matched to a gene; V was cut back by 7 bases and J by 4 bases. The CDR3 reads CASTLPIRLAGGTGELFF. The CDR3 nucleotides are TGTGCCAGCACCCTCCCAATCCGCCTAGCGGGGGGCACCGGGGAGCTGTTTTTT.

This clonotype was recorded at least ten times. This chain links TRBV7-9 with TRBJ1-1; TRBD1 is a possible D gene (5 bases). Per germline, CDR1 SEHNR and CDR2 FQNEAQ (reference sequence). This CDR3 has 13 amino acids. V lost 8 bases and J lost 7, with 17 bases in between. In nucleotides, the CDR3 is TGTGCCAGCTCGCGCTCGGGGCGGAATGAAGCTTTCTTT. Amino acid sequence: CASSRSGRNEAFF. Variable domain in full (rest from reference TRBV7-9 and TRBJ1-1): DTGVSQNPRHKITKRGQNVTFRCDPISEHNRLYWYRQTLGQGPEFLTYFQNEAQLEKSRLLSDRFSAERPKGSFSTLEIQRTEQGDSAMYLCASSRSGRNEAFFGQGTRLTVV.

This clonotype was detected many times. CDR3 amino acids: CSAQGSTYEQYF. CDR3 in DNA: TGCAGTGCACAGGGCAGTACCTACGAGCAGTACTTC. The chain recombines TRBV20-1 with TRBJ2-7; D perhaps matches TRBD1 (6 bases). CDR1 is DFQATT, CDR2 SNEGSKA, per germline (reference sequence). The CDR3 has 12 residues. Trimming left V 6 bases short and J 2 bases short, with 11 bases between.